Each of the 17 T cell receptor beta chains below was sequenced from the same sample in a study of beta chain features in type 1 diabetes. What was sequenced were expressed TCRB transcripts, since all of the isolated RNA had been reverse transcribed. TCRdb keeps only in-frame clones here, not all; method: immunoSEQ multiplex PCR. The table shows approximately 140,000 clones, with approximately 10% occurring only once. Sequencing input: central memory CD4+ T cells from blood. The receptors were sampled from a woman aged 40 to 55 in good health.

This clone occurred a few times. J is TRBJ2-7 and V is TRBV6-1; tentatively, D is TRBD2 (5 bases). This CDR3 is built from 13 residues. Trimming stripped 0 bases from V and 5 bases from J, with 8 bases between. Looked up from germline, CDR1 is MNHNS and CDR2 is SASEGT. The DNA for the CDR3 is TGTGCCAGCAGTGAAGCCGTCGGGGACGAGCAGTACTTC. It is translated as CASSEAVGDEQYF.

In its sample, this clone was seen many times. V usage is TRBV9 and J usage is TRBJ1-2; TRBD1 agrees at 7 bases. Trimming at V came to 3 bases and at J to 5 bases, leaving 7 bases not matched to a gene. Germline-derived CDR1 and CDR2 are SGDLS and YYNGEE. The length of the CDR3 is 14 residues. In DNA, the CDR3 is TGTGCCAGCAGCGACATCGGGGGACAGTATGGCTACACCTTC. This codes for CASSDIGGQYGYTF.

This clone was counted only a few times. The rearrangement joins TRBV7-9 to TRBJ2-3; weak D call: TRBD2 (6 bases). The CDR3 runs to 14 residues. The germline CDR1 and CDR2 sequences are SEHNR and FQNEAQ (reference sequence). V was cut by 5 bases and J by 2 bases, with 11 bases left in between. In DNA, the CDR3 is TGTGCCAGCAGCCAAACTAGCCCCACAGATACGCAGTATTTT. It is translated as CASSQTSPTDTQYF. The whole variable domain, remainder taken from reference TRBV7-9 and TRBJ2-3, is DTGVSQNPRHKITKRGQNVTFRCDPISEHNRLYWYRQTLGQGPEFLTYFQNEAQLEKSRLLSDRFSAERPKGSFSTLEIQRTEQGDSAMYLCASSQTSPTDTQYFGPGTRLTVL.

This clone was recorded at least ten times. The rearrangement uses TRBV27 and TRBJ1-2; TRBD1 matches 8 bases. After removal of 5 bases from V and 3 bases from J, the junction contained 11 bases not matched to a gene. The CDR3 sequence is 16 residues long. CDR1 MNHEY and CDR2 SMNVEV come from the germline V gene (reference sequence). CDR3 residues: CASSPRTGQGDYGYTF. In DNA, the CDR3 is TGTGCCAGCAGTCCGCGGACCGGACAGGGCGACTATGGCTACACCTTC.

This clone has a handful of counts. The chain couples TRBV19 to TRBJ2-1; weak D call: TRBD2 (6 bases). Looked up from germline, CDR1 is LNHDA and CDR2 is SQIVND (reference sequence). Trimming pared 1 base from V and 5 bases from J, leaving 15 bases between. This CDR3 has 16 residues. CDR3 coding DNA: TGTGCCAGTAGTATAGGGGGGGTTCTGTACAACAATGAGCAGTTCTTC. Protein product: CASSIGGVLYNNEQFF.

The chain links TRBV7-2 to TRBJ2-1; 9 bases map to TRBD2. Germline loops: CDR1 SGHTA, CDR2 FQGNSA. This CDR3 spans 16 amino acids. The V gene end was trimmed by 1 base and the J gene end by 4 bases; junction bases not matched to a gene: 5. The CDR3 DNA reads as TGTGCCAGCAGCTTAGTCCGACTAGCGGTTTACAATGAGCAGTTCTTC. Protein product: CASSLVRLAVYNEQFF.

The chain has TRBV7-2 and TRBJ1-2; tentatively, D is TRBD1 (5 bases). The V and J ends lost 2 bases and 2 bases respectively, with 12 bases between them. The CDR3 is made up of 15 amino acids. Germline V gene sequence: CDR1 SGHTA, CDR2 FQGNSA. CDR3 amino acids: CASSLTRGGNYGYTF. DNA for the CDR3: TGTGCCAGCAGCTTAACGAGGGGAGGCAACTATGGCTACACCTTC.

The chain combines TRBV5-4 with TRBJ2-7, with a possible D match to TRBD1 (6 bases). This CDR3 has 14 amino acids. The V gene's germline CDR1 is SGHNT and CDR2 YYREEE (reference sequence). Trimming stripped 4 bases from V and 7 bases from J, with 18 bases between. The CDR3 region is CASSPEGRGREQYF. CDR3 nucleotide sequence: TGTGCCAGCAGCCCGGAAGGCAGGGGAAGGGAGCAGTACTTC.

This clone came up a few times. The V gene is TRBV6-5, the J gene TRBJ2-7, with TRBD1 identical over 8 bases. The CDR3 consists of 13 residues. V trimming: 6 bases; J trimming: 4 bases; junction bases outside the gene matches: 5. CDR1 and CDR2 from the germline V gene are MNHEY and SVGAGI. The CDR3 DNA is TGTGCCAGCAGCGACAGGGGCCGATACGAGCAGTACTTC. Amino acid sequence: CASSDRGRYEQYF.

Only a few counts were recorded for this clone. The chain joins TRBV7-2 to TRBJ2-5; 7 nucleotides line up with TRBD2. Germline CDR1 and CDR2: SGHTA and FQGNSA. The J segment lost 5 bases and the V segment lost 0 bases, leaving 6 bases of the junction unmatched. The CDR3 extends over 15 amino acids. The CDR3 loop is CASSLASSGAETQYF. For the CDR3, the DNA is TGTGCCAGCAGCTTAGCGTCTAGCGGTGCTGAGACCCAGTACTTC.

The chain links TRBV5-1 to TRBJ1-1, with D unresolved. The CDR3 runs 15 residues. Trimming pared 0 bases from V and 1 base from J, leaving 10 bases between. Germline-derived CDR1 and CDR2 are SGHRS and YFSETQ. CDR3 nucleotide sequence: TGCGCCAGCAGCTTGGGCGGGGTTAGGAACACTGAAGCTTTCTTT. Translation: CASSLGGVRNTEAFF.

This clone was counted only a few times. The chain combines TRBV6-5 with TRBJ2-3; the match to TRBD1 covers 7 bases. This CDR3 comprises 12 residues. CDR1 and CDR2 from the germline V gene are MNHEY and SVGAGI. Unmatched junction bases numbered 1, after V lost 6 bases and J lost 4 bases. CDR3 protein: CASRTGSDTQYF. In DNA, the CDR3 is TGTGCCAGCAGGACAGGGTCAGATACGCAGTATTTT.

The CDR3 region is CASSLGVTSGDETQYF. The CDR3 region has the DNA TGTGCCAGCAGCTTAGGAGTGACTAGCGGAGATGAGACCCAGTACTTC. This chain connects TRBV7-8 to TRBJ2-5, with 9 bases lining up with TRBD2. The CDR3 is 16 amino acids. Germline CDR1 and CDR2: SGHVS and FQNEAQ. The V and J ends lost 1 base and 5 bases, in that order; junction bases with no gene match: 8.

The J gene is TRBJ2-5, the V gene TRBV6-1; weak D call: TRBD1 (6 bases). V lost 3 bases and J 0 bases, leaving 14 bases between the germline ends. CDR1 is MNHNS and CDR2 is SASEGT in the germline V gene. The CDR3 extends over 16 amino acids. The CDR3 spells CASSDYKQGYQETQYF. In DNA form, the CDR3 reads TGTGCCAGCAGTGATTACAAACAGGGTTACCAAGAGACCCAGTACTTC.

This chain connects TRBV2 to TRBJ2-3; TRBD2 matches at 8 bases. With 11 bases clipped from V and 2 bases from J, the junction kept 9 bases outside the gene matches. The germline gives CDR1 SNHLY, CDR2 FYNNEI. The CDR3 spans 14 residues. The CDR3 nucleotides are TGTGCCTCCAAAGGGCGGGGGGCCACAGATACGCAGTATTTT. It codes for CASKGRGATDTQYF.

This clone was recorded a few times. The chain uses TRBV5-1 and TRBJ2-1; 7 positions agree with TRBD2. From germline, CDR1 is SGHRS and CDR2 YFSETQ. CDR3 size: 16 residues. Trimming cost V 4 bases and J 5 bases; bases outside gene matches: 12. CDR3 bases: TGCGCCAGCAGCCCCGGTGGGAGCGGGGTGAACAATGAGCAGTTCTTC. Translating gives CASSPGGSGVNNEQFF.

This clone was detected a few times. The chain joins TRBV2 to TRBJ1-2; the D gene is possibly TRBD1 (5 bases). This CDR3 spans 13 amino acids. CDR1 is SNHLY and CDR2 is FYNNEI in the germline V gene. Trimming cost V 1 base and J 7 bases, with 10 bases left between them. CDR3 DNA: TGTGCCAGCAGTGAAGAGTGGGGGGGTGGCTACACCTTC. Its translation is CASSEEWGGGYTF. The full variable domain, in which reference TRBV2 and TRBJ1-2 provide the parts outside the CDR3, is EPEVTQTPSHQVTQMGQEVILRCVPISNHLYFYWYRQILGQKVEFLVSFYNNEISEKSEIFDDQFSVERPDGSNFTLKIRSTKLEDSAMYFCASSEEWGGGYTFGSGTRLTVV.